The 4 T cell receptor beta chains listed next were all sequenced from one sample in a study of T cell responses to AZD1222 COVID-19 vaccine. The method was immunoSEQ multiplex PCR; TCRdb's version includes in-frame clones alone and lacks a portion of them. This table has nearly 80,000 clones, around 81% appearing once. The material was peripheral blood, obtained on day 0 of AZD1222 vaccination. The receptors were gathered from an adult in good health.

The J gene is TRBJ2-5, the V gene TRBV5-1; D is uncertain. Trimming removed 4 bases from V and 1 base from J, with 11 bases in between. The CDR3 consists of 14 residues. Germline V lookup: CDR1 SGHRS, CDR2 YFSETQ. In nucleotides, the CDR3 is TGCGCCAGCAGCCCGGGCTCGGTCCAAGAGACCCAGTACTTC. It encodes CASSPGSVQETQYF.

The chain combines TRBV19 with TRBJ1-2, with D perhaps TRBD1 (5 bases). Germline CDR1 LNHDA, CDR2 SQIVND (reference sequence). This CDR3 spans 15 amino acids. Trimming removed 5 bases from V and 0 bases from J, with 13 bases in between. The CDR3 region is CASSVYRNSNYGYTF. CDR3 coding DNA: TGTGCCAGTAGTGTCTACAGGAATTCTAACTATGGCTACACCTTC.

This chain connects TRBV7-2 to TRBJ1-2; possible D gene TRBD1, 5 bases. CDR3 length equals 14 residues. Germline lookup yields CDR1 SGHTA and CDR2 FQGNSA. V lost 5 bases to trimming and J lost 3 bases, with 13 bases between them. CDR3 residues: CASSPWGIDYGYTF. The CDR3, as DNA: TGTGCCAGCAGCCCCTGGGGCATCGACTATGGCTACACCTTC.

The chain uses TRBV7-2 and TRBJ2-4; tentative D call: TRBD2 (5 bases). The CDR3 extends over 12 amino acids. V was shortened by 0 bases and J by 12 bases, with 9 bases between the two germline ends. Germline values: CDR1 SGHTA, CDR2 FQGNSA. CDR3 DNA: TGTGCCAGCAGCTTAGCTGTAAGCGGTCAGTACTTC. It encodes CASSLAVSGQYF.